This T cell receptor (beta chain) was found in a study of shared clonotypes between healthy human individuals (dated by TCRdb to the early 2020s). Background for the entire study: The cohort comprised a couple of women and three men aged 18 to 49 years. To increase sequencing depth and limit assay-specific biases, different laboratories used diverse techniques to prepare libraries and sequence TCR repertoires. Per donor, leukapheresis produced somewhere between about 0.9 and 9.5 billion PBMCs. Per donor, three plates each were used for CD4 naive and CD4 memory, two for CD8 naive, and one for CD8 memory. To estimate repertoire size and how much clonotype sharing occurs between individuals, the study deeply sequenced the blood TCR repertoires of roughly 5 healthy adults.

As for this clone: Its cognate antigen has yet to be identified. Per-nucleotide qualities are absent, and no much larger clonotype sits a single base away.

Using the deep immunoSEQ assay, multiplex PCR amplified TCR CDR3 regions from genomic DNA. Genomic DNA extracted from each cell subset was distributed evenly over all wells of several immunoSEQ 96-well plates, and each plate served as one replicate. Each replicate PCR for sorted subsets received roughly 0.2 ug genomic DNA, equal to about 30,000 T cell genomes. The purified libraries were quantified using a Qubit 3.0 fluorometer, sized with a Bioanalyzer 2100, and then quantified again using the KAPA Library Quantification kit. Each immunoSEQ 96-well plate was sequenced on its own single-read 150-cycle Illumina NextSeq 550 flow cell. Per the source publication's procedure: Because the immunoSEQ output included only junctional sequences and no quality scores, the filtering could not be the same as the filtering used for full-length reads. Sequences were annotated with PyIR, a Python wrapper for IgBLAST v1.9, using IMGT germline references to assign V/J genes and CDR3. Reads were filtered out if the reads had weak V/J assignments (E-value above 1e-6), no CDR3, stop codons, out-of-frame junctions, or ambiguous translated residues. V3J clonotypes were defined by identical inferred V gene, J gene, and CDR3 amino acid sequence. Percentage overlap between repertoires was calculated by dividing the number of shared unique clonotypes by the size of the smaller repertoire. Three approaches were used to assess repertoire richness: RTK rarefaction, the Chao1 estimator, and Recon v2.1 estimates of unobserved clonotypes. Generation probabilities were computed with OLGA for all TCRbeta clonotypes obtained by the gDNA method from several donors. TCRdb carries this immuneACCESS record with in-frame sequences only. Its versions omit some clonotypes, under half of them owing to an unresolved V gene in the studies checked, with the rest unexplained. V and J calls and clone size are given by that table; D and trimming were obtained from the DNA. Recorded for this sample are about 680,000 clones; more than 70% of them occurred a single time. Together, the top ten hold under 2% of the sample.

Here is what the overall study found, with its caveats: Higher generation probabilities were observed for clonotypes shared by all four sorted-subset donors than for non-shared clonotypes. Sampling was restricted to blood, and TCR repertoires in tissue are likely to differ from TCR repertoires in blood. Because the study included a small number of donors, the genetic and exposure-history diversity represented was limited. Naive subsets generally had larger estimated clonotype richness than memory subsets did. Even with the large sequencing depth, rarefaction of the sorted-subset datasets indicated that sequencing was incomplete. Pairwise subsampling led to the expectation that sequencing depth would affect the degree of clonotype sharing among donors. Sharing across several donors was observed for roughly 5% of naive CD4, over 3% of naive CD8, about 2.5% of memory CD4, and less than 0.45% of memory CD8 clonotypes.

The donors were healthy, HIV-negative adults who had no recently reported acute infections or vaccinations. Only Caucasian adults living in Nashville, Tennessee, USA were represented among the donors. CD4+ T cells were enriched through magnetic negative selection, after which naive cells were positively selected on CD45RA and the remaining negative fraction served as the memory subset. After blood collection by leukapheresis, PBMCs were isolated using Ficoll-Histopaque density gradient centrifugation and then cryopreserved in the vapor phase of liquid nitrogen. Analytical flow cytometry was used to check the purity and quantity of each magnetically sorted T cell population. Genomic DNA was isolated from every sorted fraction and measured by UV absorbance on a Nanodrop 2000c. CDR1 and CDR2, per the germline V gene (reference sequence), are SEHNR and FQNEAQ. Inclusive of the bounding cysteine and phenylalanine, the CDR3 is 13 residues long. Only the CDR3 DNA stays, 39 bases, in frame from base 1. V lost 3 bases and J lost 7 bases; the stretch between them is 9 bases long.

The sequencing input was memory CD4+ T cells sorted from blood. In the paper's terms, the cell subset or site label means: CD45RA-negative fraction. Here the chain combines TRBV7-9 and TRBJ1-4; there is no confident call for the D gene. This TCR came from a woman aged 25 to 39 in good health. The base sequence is TGTGCCAGCAGCTTTAATACGGCTGAAAAACTGTTTTTT. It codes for CASSFNTAEKLFF.